Sequencing of this T cell receptor beta chain was carried out in a study of shared T cell receptors in the human thymus. CDR3 size: 13 residues. Germline V gene lookup returns CDR1 SSHAT and CDR2 FNYEAQ (reference sequence). Trimming removed 5 bases from V and 7 bases from J; junction bases left unmatched: 5. Using immunoSEQ multiplex PCR, the repertoire was profiled, and TCRdb retains in-frame clones only, with some absent. The sample includes 630,000 or so clones, about 89% of them seen just once. The sample also formed part of further work on human thymus T cells. That study reports: Thymic samples were excised during corrective heart operations. Related research examined unrelated individuals and reported that their thymic repertoires overlapped highly.

The sequenced sample consisted of thymocytes. The chain has TRBV7-7 and TRBJ2-1; 7 nucleotides line up with TRBD1. This sequence originates from a boy in the first two years of life with a congenital heart defect. DNA of the CDR3: TGTGCCAGCAGCCCCCGACAGGGAAATGAGCAGTTCTTC. Translation: CASSPRQGNEQFF.